This T cell receptor (beta chain) came from a study of blood T cell repertoires in COVID-19. Produced via immunoSEQ multiplex PCR; TCRdb's table is partial and in-frame only. The sample has over 90,000 clones, roughly 82% seen once; the top ten hold around 4.3%. The CDR3 runs 14 residues. Germline CDR1 and CDR2: LGHNA and YNFKEQ. V was cut by 2 bases and J by 5 bases, with 10 bases left in between. The sample consisted of peripheral blood. The sequence was obtained from a human donor in a cohort sampled during active COVID-19. The chain recombines TRBV4-2 with TRBJ1-5; a weak D match, TRBD1 (6 bases). DNA of the CDR3: TGTGCCAGCAGCCAACAGACAGGTTATCAGCCCCAGCATTTT. This translates into CASSQQTGYQPQHF.